This TCR beta chain came from a study of blood T cell repertoires in COVID-19. The overall study: Some COVID-19 samples were acute and others convalescent; all came from the United States, Italy and Spain. The analysed material was cDNA or gDNA that came from T cells, B-cell-depleted T cells, or PBMCs.

Germline trimming cut 5 bases from V and 5 bases from J; bases unmatched to any gene: 5. Germline assignment: CDR1 SGHTA and CDR2 FQGTGA. The CDR3 is made up of 14 amino acids. Study processing details: Estimated nucleated cell counts came from reference gene primer amplification. Generated by immunoSEQ multiplex PCR, the TCRdb table keeps only in-frame clones and is missing some. V and J calls and clone size are copied from that table; D and trimming were computed from the DNA. The data hold 75,000 to 95,000 clones, with approximately 90% observed a single time. This TCR was recovered from a man aged 55 to 69 with acute or convalescent COVID-19. The sequencing sample was made of peripheral blood. The rearrangement joins TRBV7-3 to TRBJ2-5; 10 bases line up with TRBD2. CDR3 in DNA: TGTGCCAGCAGCCCTAGCGGGAGAGGGGAGACCCAGTACTTC. It translates to CASSPSGRGETQYF.